This T cell receptor (beta chain) comes out of a study of OX40 agonist ivuxolimab in advanced cancers. The table came from immunoSEQ multiplex PCR; TCRdb's copy has only in-frame clones and leaves some out. The sample yields approximately 41,000 clones, around 87% seen once. The CDR3 length is 15 residues. After removal of 4 bases from V and 7 bases from J, the junction contained 8 bases not matched to a gene. CDR1 is PRHDT, CDR2 FYEKMQ, per germline (reference sequence). J is TRBJ2-1 and V is TRBV13, with TRBD2 matching over 9 bases. The clonotype comes from an adult with an advanced solid tumor such as melanoma, head and neck, liver or kidney cancer. The sequencing used CD4+ or CD8+ T cells sorted from blood, collected in a trial of the OX40 agonist ivuxolimab. The CDR3 is CASSSGTSSLNEQFF. In DNA, the CDR3 is TGTGCCAGCAGCTCCGGGACTAGCTCATTGAATGAGCAGTTCTTC. The entire variable domain, with the rest obtained from reference TRBV13 and TRBJ2-1, is as follows: AAGVIQSPRHLIKEKRETATLKCYPIPRHDTVYWYQQGPGQDPQFLISFYEKMQSDKGSIPDRFSAQQFSDYHSELNMSSLELGDSALYFCASSSGTSSLNEQFFGPGTRLTVL.